These 17 T cell receptor beta chains came from one sample sequenced in a study of beta chain features in type 1 diabetes. Findings of the study overall: Across all four CD4+ subsets, people with type 1 diabetes showed modestly shorter TCRB CDR3s.

Expressed TCRB transcripts were sequenced because the isolated RNA had all been reverse transcribed beforehand. Generated by immunoSEQ multiplex PCR, the TCRdb table keeps only in-frame clones and is missing some. The profile covers roughly 700,000 clones, with around 15% appearing a single time and 0.02% to 0.025% taken by the ten largest. Their target antigens are unknown. The sequencing input was naive CD4+ T cells from blood. The receptors were sampled from a man in his late teens or twenties with type 1 diabetes.

The genes are TRBV27 and TRBJ2-6; no reliable D call. The CDR3 extends over 14 amino acids. Germline lookup yields CDR1 MNHEY and CDR2 SMNVEV (reference sequence). Deletions cut 7 bases from V and 2 bases from J, with 9 bases between. The CDR3, as DNA: TGTGCCAGCACTAGGAAGGCTGGGGCCAACGTCCTGACTTTC. Translated: CASTRKAGANVLTF.

This clone has just a few counts. The sample has other DNA sequences that encode this CDR3 too. The rearrangement uses TRBV20-1 and TRBJ1-4; no firm D call. With 6 bases removed from V and 2 bases from J, the gap between germline ends came to 4 bases. The CDR3 has 11 residues. Germline V gene data show CDR1 as DFQATT and CDR2 as SNEGSKA (reference sequence). Written as DNA, the CDR3 is TGCAGTGCGCCTACTAATGAAAAACTGTTTTTT. As protein: CSAPTNEKLFF.

Only a few counts were recorded for this clone. The V and J genes are TRBV29-1 and TRBJ2-7; D ambiguous. Germline CDR1 and CDR2: SQVTM and ANQGSEA. V was cut by 7 bases and J by 2 bases, with 15 bases left in between. The CDR3 runs to 13 residues. CDR3 sequence: CSGGGRLAYEQYF. The CDR3 nucleotides read TGCAGCGGAGGCGGCAGACTCGCCTACGAGCAGTACTTC.

This clone has just a few counts. The chain is built from TRBV25-1 and TRBJ2-1, with 9 bases that match TRBD2. There are 15 residues in the CDR3. The V segment lost 3 bases and the J segment 8 bases; nucleotides outside the gene matches: 8. From germline, CDR1 is MGHDK and CDR2 SYGVNS. The CDR3 loop is CASSDRAGGFDEQFF. The CDR3 DNA follows: TGTGCCAGCAGTGATAGAGCGGGGGGCTTTGATGAGCAGTTCTTC.

The V gene is TRBV7-6, the J gene TRBJ2-1; 11 bases agree with TRBD2. Germline CDR1 reads SGHVS; CDR2 reads FNYEAQ. There are 15 residues in the CDR3. The trim removed 4 bases at V and 4 bases at J, leaving 3 bases unmatched. The CDR3 coding sequence is TGTGCCAGCAGCTCCGGGACTAGCGGTTACAATGAGCAGTTCTTC. Translation gives CASSSGTSGYNEQFF.

This clone turned up a few times. The chain is built from TRBV20-1 and TRBJ1-1; unclear D gene. The V end was cut by 0 bases, the J end by 8 bases, with 7 bases between. Germline assignment: CDR1 DFQATT and CDR2 SNEGSKA (reference sequence). The CDR3 runs 11 residues. CDR3 region: CSARDVIEAFF. CDR3 bases: TGCAGTGCTAGAGATGTAATCGAAGCTTTCTTT.

This clone was seen only a few times. The rearrangement links TRBV5-1 to TRBJ2-7; tentatively, D is TRBD1 or TRBD2 (5 bases each). The CDR3 has 15 amino acids. Germline V gene data show CDR1 as SGHRS and CDR2 as YFSETQ. V lost 7 bases and J lost 2, with 19 bases in between. CDR3 residues: CASHWSGTGPYEQYF. The DNA for the CDR3 is TGCGCCAGCCATTGGTCCGGGACCGGCCCCTACGAGCAGTACTTC.

This clone was seen a few times. The CDR3 bases are TGTGCCAGCAGCAAAGGCCCTTTCGGATCTAAAATCCCCTATGGCTACACCTTC. This translates into CASSKGPFGSKIPYGYTF. The chain combines TRBV21-1 with TRBJ1-2. TRBV21-1 is reported as a pseudogene. The CDR3 length is 18 residues.

The chain uses TRBV15 and TRBJ1-2; D gene uncertain. Germline V CDR1 and CDR2: LNHNV, YYDKDF (reference sequence). There are 14 residues in the CDR3. Trimming removed 1 base at V and 2 bases at J, with 8 bases between. CDR3: CATSRAALNYGYTF. CDR3 DNA: TGTGCCACCAGCAGAGCCGCACTGAACTATGGCTACACCTTC.

This clone was counted between two and nine times. V gene TRBV5-1 combines with J gene TRBJ2-1, with 11 bases identical to TRBD1. CDR1 SGHRS and CDR2 YFSETQ come from the germline V gene. This CDR3 contains 15 residues. J was trimmed by 8 bases and V by 6 bases; bases with no gene match: 10. DNA of the CDR3: TGCGCCAGCACCCCGGGACAGGGGGTAGGGGATGAGCAGTTCTTC. This translates into CASTPGQGVGDEQFF. Drawing the rest from reference TRBV5-1 and TRBJ2-1, the complete variable domain is KAGVTQTPRYLIKTRGQQVTLSCSPISGHRSVSWYQQTPGQGLQFLFEYFSETQRNKGNFPGRFSGRQFSNSRSEMNVSTLELGDSALYLCASTPGQGVGDEQFFGPGTRLTVL.

In its sample, this clone was seen a few times. V usage is TRBV19 and J usage is TRBJ2-1; a possible D gene is TRBD1 (6 bases). The CDR3 extends over 15 amino acids. The V gene's germline CDR1 is LNHDA and CDR2 SQIVND (reference sequence). V lost 7 bases and J lost 2, with 15 bases in between. CDR3 in amino acids: CASTPPGAAYNEQFF. DNA of the CDR3: TGTGCCAGTACCCCTCCAGGGGCTGCCTACAATGAGCAGTTCTTC.

This clone was counted a few times. The gene calls are TRBV7-2 and TRBJ1-4; D is ambiguous. V was shortened by 5 bases and J by 8 bases, with 18 bases between the two germline ends. The CDR3 spans 15 residues. Germline CDR1 is SGHTA and CDR2 is FQGNSA. Here the CDR3 reads CASSPLGGGREKLFF. The CDR3 DNA sequence: TGTGCCAGCAGCCCCCTAGGTGGTGGACGGGAAAAACTGTTTTTT.

This clone has only a few counts. V usage is TRBV14 and J usage is TRBJ2-5, with no clear D. From germline, CDR1 is SGHDN and CDR2 FVKESK. Trimming removed 3 bases at V and 2 bases at J, with 4 bases between. This CDR3 contains 12 residues. This CDR3 is CASSQQQETQYF. The CDR3 DNA is TGTGCCAGCAGCCAGCAGCAAGAGACCCAGTACTTC.

This clone was found a few times. The genes are TRBV30 and TRBJ1-1, with D perhaps TRBD1 (6 bases). The CDR3 covers 14 residues. Trimming removed 1 base from V and 8 bases from J, with 17 bases in between. Germline V gene data show CDR1 as GTSNPN and CDR2 as SVGIG (reference sequence). The CDR3 reads CAWSARQVLLEAFF. Here the CDR3 DNA reads TGTGCCTGGAGTGCCCGACAGGTTCTTTTAGAAGCTTTCTTT.

This clone was found a few times. The V and J genes are TRBV29-1 and TRBJ1-1, with 8 positions matching TRBD1. Trimming removed 4 bases from V and 4 bases from J; junction bases left unmatched: 5. Germline V gene data show CDR1 as SQVTM and CDR2 as ANQGSEA. CDR3 length equals 13 residues. The CDR3: CSVAGGRGTEAFF. CDR3 nucleotide sequence: TGCAGCGTTGCAGGGGGCAGGGGCACTGAAGCTTTCTTT.

This clone has more than one count but fewer than ten. J is TRBJ1-6 and V is TRBV28; D may be TRBD1 (6 bases). Germline V lookup: CDR1 MDHEN, CDR2 SYDVKM. This CDR3 has 14 residues. The ends were cut back, 6 bases at V and 7 bases at J, with 13 bases in the middle. The DNA of the CDR3 is TGTGCCAGCAGGCAACAGGGCGGCAATTCACCCCTCCACTTT. It translates to CASRQQGGNSPLHF. The full variable domain, completed using reference TRBV28 and TRBJ1-6, is DVKVTQSSRYLVKRTGEKVFLECVQDMDHENMFWYRQDPGLGLRLIYFSYDVKMKEKGDIPEGYSVSREKKERFSLILESASTNQTSMYLCASRQQGGNSPLHFGNGTRLTVT.

This clone was picked up a small number of times. The V and J genes are TRBV7-2 and TRBJ2-2; possibly TRBD1 for D (5 bases). The CDR3 spans 15 residues. V gave up 5 bases and J gave up 4 bases, with 14 bases separating them. Germline V gene data show CDR1 as SGHTA and CDR2 as FQGNSA. The CDR3 is CASSQWTFGTGELFF. The CDR3, as DNA: TGTGCCAGCAGCCAATGGACATTTGGCACCGGGGAGCTGTTTTTT.